Presented here are 6 T cell receptor beta chains from one specimen sequenced in a study of T-cell reconstitution after alpha-beta-depleted transplantation in children. Unique molecular identifiers were used in preparing the TCRbeta library. MiXCR was run by TCRdb on the PCR reads, yielding one entry per CDR3 protein. The repertoire consists of approximately 980,000 distinct CDR3 sequences, with roughly 29% occurring once and the leading ten covering 28%. Sequencing was performed on PBMCs, mostly from graft donor cells, taken 360 days after TCRalphabeta/CD19-depleted stem cell transplant. The source is a boy under three years old who had a stem cell transplant for SCID, so the T cells may come from the graft donor.

This clonotype appeared once. The V and J genes are TRBV20-1 and TRBJ1-6, with a weak D call TRBD1 (6 bases). The germline CDR1 and CDR2 sequences are DFQATT and SNEGSKA (reference sequence). The V end lost 2 bases, the J end lost 5 bases, and 13 bases lay between the germline ends. The CDR3 is 15 amino acids. The CDR3 loop is CSARPPDRDNSPLHF. CDR3 sequence (DNA): TGCAGTGCTAGACCCCCGGACAGAGATAATTCACCCCTCCACTTT.

As regards this clonotype: The junction departs from the called germline gene at one end, perhaps through a read error. The chain combines TRBV7-3 with TRBJ1-1; 7 nucleotides line up with TRBD1. The CDR3 contains 15 residues. Per the germline V gene, CDR1 is SGHTA and CDR2 is FQGTGA. The CDR3 sequence is CASSLVPTGNAEAFF. The CDR3 DNA reads as TGTGCCAGCAGCTTAGTCCCGACAGGGAACGCTGAAGCTTTCTTT.

This clonotype is a singleton in its sample. Here the CDR3 DNA reads TGCGCCAGCAGCTTAGACAGGGAGGGTAAAAACATTCAGTACTTC. This translates into CASSLDREGKNIQYF. The chain recombines TRBV5-1 with TRBJ2-4, with D perhaps given as TRBD1 or TRBD2 (7 bases each). The V and J ends lost 2 bases and 4 bases respectively, with 13 bases between them. The CDR3 extends over 15 amino acids. The V gene's germline CDR1 is SGHRS and CDR2 YFSETQ.

The sample holds a few counts of this clonotype. The chain is built from TRBV9 and TRBJ2-7; 7 bases line up with TRBD1. The V gene end was trimmed by 0 bases and the J gene end by 6 bases; junction bases not matched to a gene: 6. This CDR3 spans 14 amino acids. The germline V gene encodes CDR1 SGDLS and CDR2 YYNGEE. In DNA, the CDR3 is TGTGCCAGCAGCGTAGAAGGGGGCCGGTCCGAGCAGTACTTC. Translated, it gives CASSVEGGRSEQYF.

DNA of the CDR3: TGTGCCAGCAGCTTAGGGGAACTGAACACCGGGGAGCTGTTTTTT. Its translation is CASSLGELNTGELFF. The chain has TRBV7-9 and TRBJ2-2; D not certain. Trimming shortened V by 1 base and J by 1 base, and 7 bases separated the two germline ends. The CDR3 has 15 residues. Per the germline V gene, CDR1 is SEHNR and CDR2 is FQNEAQ (reference sequence).

The CDR3 here is CASSSASGGEQFF. The CDR3 DNA reads TGTGCCAGCAGTTCAGCTAGCGGGGGCGAGCAGTTCTTC. This rearrangement joins TRBV12-3 or TRBV12-4 to TRBJ2-1, with 10 nucleotides matching TRBD2. The CDR3 is 13 amino acids. The junction had 4 bases not matched to a gene; V was cut back by 4 bases and J by 10 bases.